This T cell receptor beta chain was recorded in a study of Tregs in tolerant kidney transplant recipients. Notes on the study in general: Activated donor B cell expansion appeared to reveal the most relevant donor-specific TCRbeta repertoire.

Worth noting for this clone: Antigen unknown.

Trimming took 4 bases from V and 4 from J; bases not matched to a gene: 6. The germline gives CDR1 KGHSH, CDR2 LQKENI. The CDR3 consists of 15 residues. Assay: immunoSEQ multiplex PCR; the TCRdb copy retains only in-frame clones and omits some. The data show 90,000 to 120,000 clones, around 89% seen once. The sequencing here drew on CD4+ T cells from blood, taken before the transplant. This clonotype originated in a human donor who received a combined kidney and bone marrow transplant. J is TRBJ1-5 and V is TRBV18, with 8 positions matching TRBD1. The CDR3 protein is CASSLKTGENQPQHF. In DNA, the CDR3 is TGTGCCAGCTCACTCAAGACAGGGGAAAATCAGCCCCAGCATTTT.